This TCR beta chain appears in the sequencing data of a study of blood T cells in healthy people across ages. Study background: About one barcoded TCR beta cDNA was captured per two T cells.

Trimming took 6 bases from V and 7 from J; bases not matched to a gene: 9. CDR1 and CDR2 from the germline V gene are DFQATT and SNEGSKA (reference sequence). The CDR3 runs 13 residues. Caucasian, healthy and from Russia, the donors were aged between 6 and 90. It was about 10 milliliters of peripheral blood that were drawn from each donor. A J-beta primer mix and a sample-barcoded 5' primer were used in a second PCR of roughly 7 to 12 cycles. TCRdb redid the calling of the 5' RACE reads with MiXCR, one entry per CDR3 protein. The data hold 780,000 or so distinct CDR3 sequences, with less than 70% observed a single time.

The clonotype comes from a man older than 75 in good health. The J gene is TRBJ2-3, the V gene TRBV20-1, with 8 bases lining up with TRBD2. The sample was blood. This CDR3 is CSAGRAGAHTQYF. The CDR3 coding sequence is TGCAGTGCCGGACGAGCGGGAGCGCATACGCAGTATTTT.